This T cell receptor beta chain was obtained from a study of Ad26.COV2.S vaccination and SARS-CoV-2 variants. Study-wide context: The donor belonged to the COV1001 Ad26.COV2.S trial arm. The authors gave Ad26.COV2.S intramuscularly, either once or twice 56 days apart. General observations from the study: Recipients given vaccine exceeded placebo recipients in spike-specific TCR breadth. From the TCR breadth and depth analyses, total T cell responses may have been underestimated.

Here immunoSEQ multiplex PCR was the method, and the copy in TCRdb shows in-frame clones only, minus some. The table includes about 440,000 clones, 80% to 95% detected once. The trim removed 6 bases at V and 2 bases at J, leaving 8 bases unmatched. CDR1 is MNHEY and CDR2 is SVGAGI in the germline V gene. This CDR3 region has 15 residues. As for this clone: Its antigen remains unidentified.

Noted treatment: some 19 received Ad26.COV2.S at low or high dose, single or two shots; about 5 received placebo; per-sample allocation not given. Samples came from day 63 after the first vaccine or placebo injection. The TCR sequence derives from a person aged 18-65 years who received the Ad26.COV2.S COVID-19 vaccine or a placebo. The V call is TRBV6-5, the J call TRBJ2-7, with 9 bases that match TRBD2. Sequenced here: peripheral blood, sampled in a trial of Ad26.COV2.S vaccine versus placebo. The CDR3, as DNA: TGTGCCAGCAGAGAGGGGACTAGCAGCACCTACGAGCAGTACTTC. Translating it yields CASREGTSSTYEQYF.